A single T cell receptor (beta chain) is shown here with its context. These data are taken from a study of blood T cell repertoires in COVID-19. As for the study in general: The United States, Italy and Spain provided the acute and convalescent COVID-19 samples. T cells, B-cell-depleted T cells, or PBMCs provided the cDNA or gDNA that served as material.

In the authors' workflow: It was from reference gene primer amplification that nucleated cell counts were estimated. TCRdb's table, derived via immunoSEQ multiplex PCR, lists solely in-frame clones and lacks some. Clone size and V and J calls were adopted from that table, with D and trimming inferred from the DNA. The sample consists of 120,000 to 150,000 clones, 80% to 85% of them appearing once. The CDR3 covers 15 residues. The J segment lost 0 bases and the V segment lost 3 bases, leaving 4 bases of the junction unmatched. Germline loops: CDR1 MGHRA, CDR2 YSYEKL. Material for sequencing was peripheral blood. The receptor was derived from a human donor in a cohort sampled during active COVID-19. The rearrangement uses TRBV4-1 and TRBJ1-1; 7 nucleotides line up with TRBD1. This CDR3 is CASSQLTGMNTEAFF. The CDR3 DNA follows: TGCGCCAGCAGCCAGTTGACAGGGATGAACACTGAAGCTTTCTTT.